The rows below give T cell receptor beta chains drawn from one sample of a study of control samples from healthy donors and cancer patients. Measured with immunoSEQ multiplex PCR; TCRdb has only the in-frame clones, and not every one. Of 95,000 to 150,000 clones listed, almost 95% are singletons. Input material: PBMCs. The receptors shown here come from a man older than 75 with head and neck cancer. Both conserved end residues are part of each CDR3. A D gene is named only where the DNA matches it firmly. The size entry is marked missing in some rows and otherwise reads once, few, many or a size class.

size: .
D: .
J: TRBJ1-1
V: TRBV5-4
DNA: TGTGCCAGCAGCTTGGACTATAGAGGGACTGAAGCTTTCTTT
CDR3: CASSLDYRGTEAFF

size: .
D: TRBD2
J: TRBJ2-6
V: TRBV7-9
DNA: TGTGCCAGCAGCTTAGGTGACGGGCGGGGGATCGGAGGGGCCAACGTCCTGACTTTC
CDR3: CASSLGDGRGIGGANVLTF

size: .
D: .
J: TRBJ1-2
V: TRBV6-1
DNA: TGTGCCAGCAGTGATCCTGGCTACACCTTC
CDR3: CASSDPGYTF

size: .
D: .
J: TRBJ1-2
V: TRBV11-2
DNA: TGTGCCAGCAGCTTAGGACCCGAAGACTTATACCGTATTAACTATGGCTACACCTTC
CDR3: CASSLGPEDLYRINYGYTF

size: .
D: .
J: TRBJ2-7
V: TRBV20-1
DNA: TGCAGTGCTAAGGGGGTCGACGAGCAGTACTTC
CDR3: CSAKGVDEQYF

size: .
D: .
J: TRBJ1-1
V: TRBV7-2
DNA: TGTGCCAGCAGCTTAACGGGGGCCACTGAAGCTTTCTTT
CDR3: CASSLTGATEAFF

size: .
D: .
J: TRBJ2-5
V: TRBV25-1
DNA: TGTGCCAGCAGTGCCCCTACAGGGATAAGCCAAGAGACCCAGTACTTC
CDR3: CASSAPTGISQETQYF

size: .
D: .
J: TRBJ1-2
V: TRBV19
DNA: TGTGCCAGCTCTAACGTGGGCAGGGTCTATGGCTACACCTTC
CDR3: CASSNVGRVYGYTF

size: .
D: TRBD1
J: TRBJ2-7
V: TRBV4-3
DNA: TGCGCCAGCAGCCGGGGGGACAGGGGGAGGAACGAGCAGTACTTC
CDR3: CASSRGDRGRNEQYF

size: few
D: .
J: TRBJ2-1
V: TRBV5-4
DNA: TGTGCCAGCAGCGCGACCGGCCTAAAGGGCTTGTTCTTC
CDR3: CASSATGLKGLFF

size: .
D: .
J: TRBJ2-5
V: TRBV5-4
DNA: TGTGCCAGCAGGAGTAGGAACAGTCGGGCCCAAGAGACCCAGTACTTC
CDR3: CASRSRNSRAQETQYF

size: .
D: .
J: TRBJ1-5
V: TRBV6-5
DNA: TGTGCCAGCAGACGGGGCGTTGGACAGCCCCAGCATTTT
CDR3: CASRRGVGQPQHF

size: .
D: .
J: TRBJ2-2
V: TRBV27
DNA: TGTGCCAGCAGCACCCCGGGACAGAACACCGGGGAGCTGTTTTTT
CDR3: CASSTPGQNTGELFF

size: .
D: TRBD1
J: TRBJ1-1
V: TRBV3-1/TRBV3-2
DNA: TGTGCCAGCAGCCCCTCCGGGACAGGGAAAACTGAAGCTTTCTTT
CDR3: CASSPSGTGKTEAFF

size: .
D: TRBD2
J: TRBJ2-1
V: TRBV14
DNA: TGTGCCAGCAGCCAACGTAGCGGGGGGGTGTACTCCTACAATGAGCAGTTCTTC
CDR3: CASSQRSGGVYSYNEQFF

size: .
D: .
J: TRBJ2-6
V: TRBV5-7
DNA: TGTGCCAGCAGCTTGGCTTGTGGGACTTCATCCTCTGGGGCCAACGTCCTGACTTTC
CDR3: CASSLACGTSSSGANVLTF